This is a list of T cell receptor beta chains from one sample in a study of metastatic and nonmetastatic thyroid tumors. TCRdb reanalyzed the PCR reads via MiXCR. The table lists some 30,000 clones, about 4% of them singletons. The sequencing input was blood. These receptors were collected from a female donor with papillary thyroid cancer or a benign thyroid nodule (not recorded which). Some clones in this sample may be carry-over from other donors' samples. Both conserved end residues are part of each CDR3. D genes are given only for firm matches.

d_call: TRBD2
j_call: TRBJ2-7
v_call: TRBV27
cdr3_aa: CASKPSGSPYEQYF

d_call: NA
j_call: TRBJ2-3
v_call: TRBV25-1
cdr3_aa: CASSERVQSSTDTQYF

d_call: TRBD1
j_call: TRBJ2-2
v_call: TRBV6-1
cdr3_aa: CASTEGQGDLTGELFF

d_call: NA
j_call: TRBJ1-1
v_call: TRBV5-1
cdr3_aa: CASSWGDTYTEAFF

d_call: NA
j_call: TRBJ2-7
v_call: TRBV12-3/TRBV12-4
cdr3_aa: CASNPPPGLSYEQYF

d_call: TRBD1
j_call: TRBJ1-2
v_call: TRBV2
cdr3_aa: CASSEGGRGHYGYTF

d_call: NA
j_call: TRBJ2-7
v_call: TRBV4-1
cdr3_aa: CASSPGTLGYEQYF

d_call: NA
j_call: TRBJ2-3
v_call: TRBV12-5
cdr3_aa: CASGSGSVTDTQYF

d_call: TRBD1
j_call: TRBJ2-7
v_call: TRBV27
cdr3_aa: CASSRTGPYEQYF

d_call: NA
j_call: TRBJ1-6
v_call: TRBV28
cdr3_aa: CASIPGLPLHF

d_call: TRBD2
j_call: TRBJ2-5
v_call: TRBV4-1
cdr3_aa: CASSQDIEREVDETQYF

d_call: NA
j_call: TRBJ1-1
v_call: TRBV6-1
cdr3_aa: CASPGTNTEAFF

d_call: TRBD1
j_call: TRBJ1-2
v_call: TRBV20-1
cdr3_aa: CSARDLSTGDGYTF

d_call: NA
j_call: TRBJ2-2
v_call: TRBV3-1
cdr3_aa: CASSPTGTPNTGELFF

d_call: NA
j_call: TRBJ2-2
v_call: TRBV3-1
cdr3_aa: CASSQPTAGELFF

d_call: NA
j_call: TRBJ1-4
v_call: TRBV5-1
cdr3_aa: CASSRDGLRANEKLFF

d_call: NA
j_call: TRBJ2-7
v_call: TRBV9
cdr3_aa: CASSVGANFDLSYEQYF

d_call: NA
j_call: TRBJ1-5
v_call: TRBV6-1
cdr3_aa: CASGADSNQPQHF

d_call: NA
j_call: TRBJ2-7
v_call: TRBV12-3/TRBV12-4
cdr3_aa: CASSHGEPHEQNF

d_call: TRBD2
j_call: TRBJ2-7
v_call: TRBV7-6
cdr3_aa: CASSPLAGGLYEQYF

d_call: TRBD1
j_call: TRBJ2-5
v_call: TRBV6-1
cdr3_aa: CASRQTGSQETQYF

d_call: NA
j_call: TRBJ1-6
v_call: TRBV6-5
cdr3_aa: CASSYSRQNSPLHF

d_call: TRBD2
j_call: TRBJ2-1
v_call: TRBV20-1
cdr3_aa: CSARDPSGPTLYYNEQFF

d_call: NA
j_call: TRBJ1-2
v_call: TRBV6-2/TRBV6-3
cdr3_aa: CASSYSQGAGNGYTF

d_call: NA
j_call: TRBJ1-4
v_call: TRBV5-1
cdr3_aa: CASSVSPWATNEKLFF

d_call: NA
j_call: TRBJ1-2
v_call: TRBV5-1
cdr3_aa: CASSPLGTVDYTF

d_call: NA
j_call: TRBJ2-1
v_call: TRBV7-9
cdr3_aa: CASSLSLAADNEQFF

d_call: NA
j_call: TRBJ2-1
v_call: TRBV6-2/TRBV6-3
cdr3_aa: CASGDRYNEQFF